The clone carrying this T cell receptor (beta chain) was seen a few times. Germline CDR1 MGHRA, CDR2 YSYEKL. V trimming: 0 bases; J trimming: 3 bases; junction bases outside the gene matches: 8. The CDR3 has 16 amino acids. TCRdb called the RT-PCR reads again in MiXCR, with one record for every CDR3 protein. This sample has roughly 960,000 distinct CDR3 sequences, with approximately 18% found just once. The source of the sample is a study of patients and donors after allogeneic stem cell transplantation. The material sequenced was blood, either unsorted or a sorted T cell fraction (not recorded which). The chain carries TRBV4-1 and TRBJ2-7; 7 nucleotides line up with TRBD2. This TCR came from a human donor who was either an allogeneic HSCT recipient or a stem cell or donor lymphocyte infusion donor (not recorded which). It is not recorded whose cells these are; they may come from a transplant donor. The CDR3 bases are TGCGCCAGCAGCCAAGATCCCGGGGGGACCAACTACGAGCAGTACTTC. It is translated as CASSQDPGGTNYEQYF.